The entry below describes one TCR beta chain. Its target is unknown. This table comes from immunoSEQ multiplex PCR, and its TCRdb copy is limited to in-frame clones, with some not included. The sample has fewer than 90,000 clones; almost 90% are singletons. This entry comes from a study of T cell responses to AZD1222 COVID-19 vaccine. General study points: Baseline seropositivity occurred in only six or seven AZD1222 recipients.

This CDR3 region has 15 residues. CDR1 is LGHNA, CDR2 YSLEER, per germline. Trimming pared 1 base from V and 1 base from J, leaving 8 bases between. Sequenced material: peripheral blood, taken 28 days after the second AZD1222 dose. This receptor was obtained from an adult who received the AZD1222 COVID-19 vaccine. The chain is built from TRBV4-3 and TRBJ1-3; D unresolved. The CDR3 region has the DNA TGCGCCAGCAGCCAAGGTCTGGGTTCTGGAAACACCATATATTTT. Translation: CASSQGLGSGNTIYF.